These 28 T cell receptor beta chains were all obtained from the same sample, sequenced in a study of blood T cell repertoires in COVID-19. Assay: immunoSEQ multiplex PCR; the TCRdb copy retains only in-frame clones and omits some. Of 250,000 to 350,000 clones listed, about 92% are singletons. The sample was PBMCs or T cells enriched from blood (not recorded which). Source of these receptors: a man in his fifties or sixties who had recovered from COVID-19.

The V and J genes are TRBV7-9 and TRBJ1-4; tentatively, D is TRBD1 (6 bases). The CDR3 extends over 16 amino acids. In germline, CDR1 is SEHNR, CDR2 FQNEAQ (reference sequence). V was pared by 7 bases and J by 0 bases, with 15 bases between. CDR3 bases: TGTGCCAGCATCGCGAAGGGGGAAACAACTAATGAAAAACTGTTTTTT. It is translated as CASIAKGETTNEKLFF. The full variable domain, in which reference TRBV7-9 and TRBJ1-4 provide the parts outside the CDR3, is DTGVSQNPRHKITKRGQNVTFRCDPISEHNRLYWYRQTLGQGPEFLTYFQNEAQLEKSRLLSDRFSAERPKGSFSTLEIQRTEQGDSAMYLCASIAKGETTNEKLFFGSGTQLSVL.

This clone was counted a single time. V is TRBV7-3 and J is TRBJ2-2, with 12 bases matching TRBD2. From germline, CDR1 is SGHTA and CDR2 FQGTGA. There are 15 residues in the CDR3. V lost 6 bases to trimming and J lost 7 bases; unmatched junction nucleotides: 6. The CDR3 region is CASRGRLAGDGELFF. In DNA form, the CDR3 reads TGTGCCAGCAGGGGGAGACTAGCGGGAGACGGGGAGCTGTTTTTT. Variable domain in full (rest from reference TRBV7-3 and TRBJ2-2): GAGVSQTPSNKVTEKGKYVELRCDPISGHTALYWYRQSLGQGPEFLIYFQGTGAADDSGLPNDRFFAVRPEGSVSTLKIQRTERGDSAVYLCASRGRLAGDGELFFGEGSRLTVL.

This rearrangement joins TRBV5-5 to TRBJ1-2; D is unclear. The V end lost 6 bases, the J end lost 4 bases, and 19 bases lay between the germline ends. The CDR3 totals 15 residues. Germline CDR1 is SGHKS and CDR2 is YYEKEE (reference sequence). This CDR3 reads CASTPNFGPSYGYTF. CDR3 in DNA: TGTGCCAGCACCCCTAACTTTGGGCCCAGCTATGGCTACACCTTC.

The genes are TRBV5-8 and TRBJ2-1; maybe TRBD2 (5 bases). Trimming removed 0 bases from V and 8 bases from J, with 15 bases in between. The CDR3 is 15 residues long. The germline V gene encodes CDR1 SGHTS and CDR2 YDEGEE. In DNA, the CDR3 is TGTGCCAGCAGCTTGGCAATTAGCGCGAGGGATGAGCAGTTCTTC. Its protein is CASSLAISARDEQFF.

This rearrangement joins TRBV19 to TRBJ1-2; D is possibly TRBD1 (6 bases). The germline gives CDR1 LNHDA, CDR2 SQIVND (reference sequence). This CDR3 spans 15 amino acids. Trimming cost V 5 bases and J 0 bases, with 13 bases left between them. CDR3 DNA: TGTGCCAGTAGTGGAGGACAGACCACTAACTATGGCTACACCTTC. It translates to CASSGGQTTNYGYTF.

The chain employs TRBV18 and TRBJ1-2; TRBD1 matches at 9 bases. V lost 2 bases, J lost 1 base, and 11 bases stayed unmatched. Looked up from germline, CDR1 is KGHSH and CDR2 is LQKENI. This CDR3 is 18 amino acids long. CDR3 DNA sequence: TGTGCCAGCTCACCAATCTGGGACAGGGAATCCGGTAACTATGGCTACACCTTC. Translation: CASSPIWDRESGNYGYTF.

The chain recombines TRBV28 with TRBJ1-1; 8 nucleotides agree with TRBD1. The V segment lost 6 bases and the J segment 3 bases; nucleotides outside the gene matches: 3. CDR1 MDHEN and CDR2 SYDVKM come from the germline V gene. The CDR3 has 13 amino acids. CDR3 coding DNA: TGTGCCAGCAGGTTCAGGGGGCACACTGAAGCTTTCTTT. Translating gives CASRFRGHTEAFF.

The chain carries TRBV7-9 and TRBJ2-1; 11 bases are a match to TRBD2. V was clipped by 1 base and J by 3 bases; unmatched bases: 8. The CDR3 spans 18 residues. In germline, CDR1 is SEHNR, CDR2 FQNEAQ (reference sequence). CDR3 protein: CASSLVASGRRVYNEQFF. DNA of the CDR3: TGTGCCAGCAGCTTAGTGGCTAGCGGGAGGCGGGTCTACAATGAGCAGTTCTTC.

V usage is TRBV7-9 and J usage is TRBJ1-4; weak D call: TRBD1 (5 bases). Trimming cost V 6 bases and J 2 bases, with 25 bases left between them. Germline assignment: CDR1 SEHNR and CDR2 FQNEAQ (reference sequence). This CDR3 has 19 residues. CDR3 sequence reads: CASRIGVGREKSTNEKLFF. For the CDR3, the DNA is TGTGCCAGCAGGATAGGCGTCGGCAGGGAAAAATCGACTAATGAAAAACTGTTTTTT.

This chain uses TRBV10-3 with TRBJ1-6, with D maybe TRBD1 (5 bases). CDR3 length: 13 residues. Germline V gene lookup returns CDR1 ENHRY and CDR2 SYGVKD. The germline V and J ends were trimmed by 9 bases and 2 bases, with 8 bases remaining between them. CDR3: CAIRGTYNSPLHF. The CDR3 coding sequence is TGTGCCATAAGGGGAACCTATAATTCACCCCTCCACTTT.

The chain couples TRBV6-5 to TRBJ2-7; a possible D gene is TRBD1 (5 bases). CDR1 and CDR2 (germline): MNHEY, SVGAGI. Trimming took off 5 bases at V and 6 bases at J, with 17 bases between the two ends. This CDR3 comprises 14 residues. This chain's CDR3 is CASSPPPPGREQYF. CDR3 coding DNA: TGTGCCAGCAGTCCCCCCCCTCCAGGGCGCGAGCAGTACTTC.

The chain has TRBV7-9 and TRBJ1-1; no clear D gene. Germline CDR1 is SEHNR and CDR2 is FQNEAQ (reference sequence). The CDR3 extends over 15 amino acids. Trimming stripped 5 bases from V and 4 bases from J, with 17 bases between. DNA for the CDR3: TGTGCCAGCAGCCCCAGTACGGCGCGGGGCACTGAAGCTTTCTTT. As protein: CASSPSTARGTEAFF.

This sequence joins TRBV18 and TRBJ2-7; D might be TRBD1 (6 bases). The germline CDR1 and CDR2 sequences are KGHSH and LQKENI. V lost 1 base and J 4 bases, leaving 8 bases between the germline ends. This CDR3 is built from 13 residues. CDR3 residues: CASSPQDSYEQYF. The CDR3 DNA sequence: TGTGCCAGCTCACCACAGGACAGTTACGAGCAGTACTTC.

This chain links TRBV6-1 with TRBJ2-7; D might be TRBD1 (5 bases). Per the germline V gene, CDR1 is MNHNS and CDR2 is SASEGT. The CDR3 is made up of 14 amino acids. V was pared by 2 bases and J by 2 bases, with 10 bases between. CDR3 protein: CASSEQGATYEQYF. In DNA form, the CDR3 reads TGTGCCAGCAGTGAACAGGGCGCGACCTACGAGCAGTACTTC.

The chain has TRBV9 and TRBJ1-3; 7 bases are shared with TRBD1. This CDR3 region has 16 residues. The germline V gene encodes CDR1 SGDLS and CDR2 YYNGEE. The ends lost 4 bases at V and 4 bases at J; junction bases unmatched: 11. CDR3 sequence: CASSPQDRSKGNTIYF. The CDR3 bases are TGTGCCAGCAGCCCCCAGGACAGGTCGAAAGGAAACACCATATATTTT.

This clone was seen only once. The chain joins TRBV29-1 to TRBJ1-1; 7 bases agree with TRBD1. The germline V gene has CDR1 SQVTM and CDR2 ANQGSEA. The J segment lost 4 bases and the V segment lost 6 bases, leaving 5 bases of the junction unmatched. The CDR3 runs to 12 residues. The DNA for the CDR3 is TGCAGCGTCGCGACAGGGCCCACTGAAGCTTTCTTT. Protein: CSVATGPTEAFF.

A note on this clone: The same CDR3 is also encoded by other DNA sequences in this sample. The V and J genes are TRBV7-3 and TRBJ2-5, with 9 nucleotides matching TRBD2. The trim removed 2 bases at V and 4 bases at J, leaving 2 bases unmatched. The CDR3 loop spans 14 amino acids. Germline values: CDR1 SGHTA, CDR2 FQGTGA. CDR3: CASSLGGRGETQYF. Here the CDR3 DNA reads TGTGCCAGCAGCTTAGGCGGGAGGGGAGAGACCCAGTACTTC. Full variable domain (rest looked up from reference TRBV7-3 and TRBJ2-5): GAGVSQTPSNKVTEKGKYVELRCDPISGHTALYWYRQSLGQGPEFLIYFQGTGAADDSGLPNDRFFAVRPEGSVSTLKIQRTERGDSAVYLCASSLGGRGETQYFGPGTRLLVL.

This chain connects TRBV7-9 to TRBJ2-7, with D possibly matching TRBD2 (5 bases). Germline V gives CDR1 SEHNR, CDR2 FQNEAQ (reference sequence). V gave up 5 bases and J gave up 5 bases, with 13 bases separating them. The CDR3 is 13 residues long. CDR3 nucleotides: TGTGCCAGCAGCCGGGAATCTAGGAACGAGCAGTACTTC. Protein sequence: CASSRESRNEQYF.

CDR3 region: CASSPDSNEQFF. The CDR3 coding sequence is TGCGCCAGCAGCCCGGACAGCAATGAGCAGTTCTTC. This chain connects TRBV5-1 to TRBJ2-1, with D possibly matching TRBD1 (6 bases). This CDR3 has 12 residues. The V end lost 4 bases, the J end lost 6 bases, and 8 bases lay between the germline ends. The V gene's germline CDR1 is SGHRS and CDR2 YFSETQ.

This chain uses TRBV5-6 with TRBJ1-6; no firm D call. There are 17 residues in the CDR3. The germline V gene has CDR1 SGHDT and CDR2 YYEEEE. V lost 0 bases and J 0 bases, leaving 10 bases between the germline ends. In DNA, the CDR3 is TGTGCCAGCAGCTTGGCCCCGGGGAGCTCCTATAATTCACCCCTCCACTTT. It specifies CASSLAPGSSYNSPLHF.

The V call is TRBV30, the J call TRBJ1-5; D is perhaps TRBD1 (6 bases). Germline CDR1 and CDR2: GTSNPN and SVGIG (reference sequence). This CDR3 region has 15 residues. The V end was cut by 0 bases, the J end by 2 bases, with 11 bases between. The CDR3 DNA follows: TGTGCCTGGAGTGTGGGGACACCTCGCAATCAGCCCCAGCATTTT. This sequence encodes CAWSVGTPRNQPQHF.

The CDR3 DNA reads as TGTGCCAGCGACCGACGACAGGGTTCGTGCCCGTTCACAGATACGCAGTATTTT. Protein sequence: CASDRRQGSCPFTDTQYF. The chain joins TRBV21-1 to TRBJ2-3; the table gives TRBD1 as D, unverified against the DNA. TRBV21-1 constitutes a pseudogene. There are 18 residues in the CDR3.

J is TRBJ1-2 and V is TRBV5-6, with 8 bases matching TRBD1. The CDR3 is 13 residues long. Trimming cost V 4 bases and J 8 bases; bases outside gene matches: 7. Germline V gene data show CDR1 as SGHDT and CDR2 as YYEEEE. The CDR3 is CASSADRGGGYTF. CDR3 bases: TGTGCCAGCAGCGCCGACAGGGGAGGCGGCTACACCTTC.

The chain has TRBV12-3 or TRBV12-4 and TRBJ2-5; 8 positions agree with TRBD1. J was trimmed by 4 bases and V by 5 bases; bases with no gene match: 3. This CDR3 spans 13 amino acids. The CDR3 reads CASSRTGIETQYF. In nucleotides, the CDR3 is TGTGCCAGCAGTCGGACAGGGATAGAGACCCAGTACTTC.

This chain joins TRBV7-8 and TRBJ2-7; D remains unclear. V lost 6 bases and J 0 bases, leaving 9 bases between the germline ends. This CDR3 contains 13 residues. Looked up from germline, CDR1 is SGHVS and CDR2 is FQNEAQ. In nucleotides, the CDR3 is TGTGCCAGCAGGACAACTGGCTCCTACGAGCAGTACTTC. This gives the protein CASRTTGSYEQYF.

The rearrangement links TRBV5-1 to TRBJ2-5; 11 bases are shared with TRBD1. The CDR3 is 16 residues long. CDR1 is SGHRS, CDR2 YFSETQ, per germline. Losses at the gene ends were 0 bases for V and 5 bases for J; bases not matched to a gene: 6. The CDR3 nucleotides are TGCGCCAGCAGCTTGGCCATGGACAGGGGGCTGGAGACCCAGTACTTC. Translation gives CASSLAMDRGLETQYF.

This clone came up a few times. This chain links TRBV2 with TRBJ1-2; 9 bases map to TRBD1. The germline V gene has CDR1 SNHLY and CDR2 FYNNEI. The CDR3 sequence is 15 residues long. The trim removed 9 bases at V and 5 bases at J, leaving 13 bases unmatched. The CDR3: CARTGAGTGFYGYTF. Here the CDR3 DNA reads TGTGCCAGGACCGGCGCTGGGACAGGGTTTTATGGCTACACCTTC.

The chain recombines TRBV9 with TRBJ2-5; the D gene is possibly TRBD1 (5 bases). The CDR3 extends over 14 amino acids. V was pared by 0 bases and J by 2 bases, with 8 bases between. Germline-derived CDR1 and CDR2 are SGDLS and YYNGEE. The CDR3 loop reads CASSVEAGQETQYF. The CDR3 nucleotides are TGTGCCAGCAGCGTAGAAGCAGGGCAAGAGACCCAGTACTTC.